This T cell receptor (beta chain) derives from a study of shared clonotypes between healthy human individuals. Background on the study: There were three CD4 naive, three CD4 memory, two CD8 naive and one CD8 memory plates per donor.

The CDR3 consists of 16 residues. The data were produced by immunoSEQ multiplex PCR, yet TCRdb's version contains in-frame clones alone and is incomplete. The data hold millions of clones, with approximately 93% observed a single time. This chain links TRBV21-1 with TRBJ2-5; whether TRBD2, the table's D call, matches the DNA was not checked. TRBV21-1 corresponds to a pseudogene. The clonotype was recovered from a man aged 18 to 29 in good health. Some clones in this sample may be carry-over from other donors' samples. The sample taken for sequencing was naive CD4+ T cells from PBMCs. The subset was: CD45RA+ positively selected. The CDR3 nucleotides read TGTGCCAGCAGCCGGGTAAGAGCCGGGAGCCCCACGACTAAGTACTTC. Translating gives CASSRVRAGSPTTKYF.